This T cell receptor (beta chain) was sequenced for a study of OX40 agonist ivuxolimab in advanced cancers. The germline CDR1 and CDR2 sequences are LNHDA and SQIVND (reference sequence). This CDR3 spans 21 amino acids. The V and J ends lost 6 bases and 2 bases, in that order; junction bases with no gene match: 26. Here immunoSEQ multiplex PCR was the method, and the copy in TCRdb shows in-frame clones only, minus some. The table shows about 29,000 clones, with around 80% occurring only once. The genes are TRBV19 and TRBJ1-2; 8 nucleotides match TRBD1. This sequence was found in an adult with an advanced solid tumor such as melanoma, head and neck, liver or kidney cancer. The sample was CD4+ or CD8+ T cells sorted from blood, taken in a trial of the OX40 agonist ivuxolimab. CDR3 protein: CASRGLARGAGGSIRNYGYTF. CDR3 DNA sequence: TGTGCCAGTAGGGGACTAGCGCGTGGGGCAGGGGGCTCGATCCGGAACTATGGCTACACCTTC.